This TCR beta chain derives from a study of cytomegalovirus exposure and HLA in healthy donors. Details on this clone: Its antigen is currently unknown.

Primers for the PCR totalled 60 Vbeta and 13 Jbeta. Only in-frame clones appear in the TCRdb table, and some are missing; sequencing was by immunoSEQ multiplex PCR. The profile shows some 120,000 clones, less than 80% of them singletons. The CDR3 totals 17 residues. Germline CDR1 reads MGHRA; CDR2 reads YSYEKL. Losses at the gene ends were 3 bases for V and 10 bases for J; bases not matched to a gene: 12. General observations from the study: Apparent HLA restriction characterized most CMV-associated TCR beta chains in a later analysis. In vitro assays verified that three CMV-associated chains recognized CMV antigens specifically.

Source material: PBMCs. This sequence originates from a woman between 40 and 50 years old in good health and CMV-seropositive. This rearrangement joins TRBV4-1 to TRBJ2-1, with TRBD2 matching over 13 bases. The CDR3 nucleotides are TGCGCCAGCAGCCAGGGGGGACTAGCGGGATTTGGGCGCGAGCAGTTCTTC. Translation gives CASSQGGLAGFGREQFF.